This T cell receptor beta chain derives from a study of CXCR3-negative and CXCR3-positive naive CD8 T cells (dated by TCRdb to the late 2010s). Looking at the study overall: In total, about 150 million TRB reads were obtained, which works out to roughly 1.5 +/- 0.3 million reads per library. TRBV-TRBJ cluster analysis included naive subsets from a handful of donors and memory cells from 3 donors. Data from around ten donors, pooled across two independent experiments, went into the diversity and physicochemical repertoire analyses.

The run used a NextSeq 550. The Human TCR Profiling Kit (MiLaboratory) was used to prepare UMI-labeled 5' RACE TRB cDNA libraries. cDNA synthesis used the entire amount of extracted RNA, and PCR amplification then used the entire amount of cDNA produced. Libraries were prepared in parallel with an identical number of PCR cycles. The authors processed their data as follows. With a minimum of two reads required per UMI, MIGEC and MiXCR pulled out about 50,000 +/- 10,000 unique UMI-labeled TRB cDNA molecules from each library. On average, about 40,000 +/- 10,000 functional in-frame TRB CDR3 nucleotide clonotypes lacking stop codons were found per library. After downsampling to 5000 UMI-labeled TRB molecules per sample, diversity metrics, including normalized Shannon-Wiener and Chao1, were computed in VDJtools. For the central five CDR3 residues, VDJtools calculated physicochemical properties weighted by clonotype size, namely interaction energy, strength, volume and Kidera factor 4. With the reads reprocessed by TCRdb, a single entry stands for each CDR3 protein sequence and no DNA is reported. The V and J calls, along with clone size, are taken from TCRdb and not from the paper's own processing. This sample's table has entries for around 160,000 distinct CDR3 sequences. The ten biggest clones cover about 0.28% of the sample.

The cysteine opens and the phenylalanine closes a CDR3 of 14 amino acids. The entry carries no DNA sequence. The germline V gene (reference sequence) supplies CDR1 SEHNR and CDR2 FQNEAQ. About this clonotype: Its recognized antigen is unknown.

Results and caveats for the whole study, not just this receptor: Surface CD5, linked to self-reactivity in mice, was comparable between naive subsets; TCR interaction strength was therefore also inferred from TRB CDR3 physicochemical properties. Compared with CXCR3-negative naive cells, CXCR3-positive naive cells had TRB CDR3s with higher hydrophobicity (lower Kidera factor 4), lower energy, and higher strength and volume indices. Both naive subsets had comparably high repertoire diversity, while memory CD8+ T cells had much lower repertoire diversity. Because CXCR3 expression was partially decreased after cryopreservation, freshly isolated PBMCs were used for most assays. Naive CXCR3-negative and CXCR3-positive cells from the same donor showed similar TRBV-TRBJ usage, whereas memory cells showed distinct patterns.

Each CD8+ T cell subset was flow-sorted in triplicate, with some 300,000 cells per subset placed directly into RLT lysis buffer. To keep memory contaminants out, a stringent definition of naive CD8+ T cells was applied: CD45RO-CCR7+CD27+CD95-. Standard density gradient centrifugation was used to isolate peripheral blood mononuclear cells from buffy coats. Naive CXCR3-negative and CXCR3-positive CD8+ T cells were flow-sorted using a FACSAria III. An RNeasy Mini Kit was used to extract total RNA from the sorted cells. This receptor was identified in a human donor in good health. Some clones in this sample may be carry-over from other donors' samples. Source material: naive CXCR3+ CD8+ T cells from blood. The cell subset or site label here, explained by the study, means: CD45RO-CCR7+CD27+CD95- naive CD8+ T cells expressing CXCR3 (TNR3+). Here the chain combines TRBV7-9 and TRBJ2-1; as DNA is missing, the TRBD1 call by TCRdb cannot be tested. CDR3 sequence: CASLLGQGRGEQFF.